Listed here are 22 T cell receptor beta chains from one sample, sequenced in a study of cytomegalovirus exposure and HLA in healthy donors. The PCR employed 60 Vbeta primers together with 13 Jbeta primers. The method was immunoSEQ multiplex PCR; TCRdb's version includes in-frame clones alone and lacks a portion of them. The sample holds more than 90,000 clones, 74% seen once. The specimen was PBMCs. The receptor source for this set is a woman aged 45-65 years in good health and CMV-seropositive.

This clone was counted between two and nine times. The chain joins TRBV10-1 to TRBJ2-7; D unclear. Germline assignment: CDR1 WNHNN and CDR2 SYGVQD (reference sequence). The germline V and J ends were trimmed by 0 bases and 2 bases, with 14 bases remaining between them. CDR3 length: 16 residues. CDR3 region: CASSESQTPSPYEQYF. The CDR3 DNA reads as TGCGCCAGCAGTGAGTCCCAGACTCCTTCCCCCTACGAGCAGTACTTC.

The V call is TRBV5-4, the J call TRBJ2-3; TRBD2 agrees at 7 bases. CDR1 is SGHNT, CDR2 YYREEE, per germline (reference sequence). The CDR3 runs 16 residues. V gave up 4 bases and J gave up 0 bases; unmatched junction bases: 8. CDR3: CASSNGLVDSTDTQYF. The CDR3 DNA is TGTGCCAGCAGCAATGGACTAGTGGATAGCACAGATACGCAGTATTTT. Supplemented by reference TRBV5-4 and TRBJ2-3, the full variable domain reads ETGVTQSPTHLIKTRGQQVTLRCSSQSGHNTVSWYQQALGQGPQFIFQYYREEENGRGNFPPRFSGLQFPNYSSELNVNALELDDSALYLCASSNGLVDSTDTQYFGPGTRLTVL.

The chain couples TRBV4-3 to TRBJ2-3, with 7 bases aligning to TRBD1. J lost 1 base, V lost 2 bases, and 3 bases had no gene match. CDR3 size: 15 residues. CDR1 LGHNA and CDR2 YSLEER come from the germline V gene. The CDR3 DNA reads TGCGCCAGCAGCCAACACGACAGGGGCACAGATACGCAGTATTTT. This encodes CASSQHDRGTDTQYF.

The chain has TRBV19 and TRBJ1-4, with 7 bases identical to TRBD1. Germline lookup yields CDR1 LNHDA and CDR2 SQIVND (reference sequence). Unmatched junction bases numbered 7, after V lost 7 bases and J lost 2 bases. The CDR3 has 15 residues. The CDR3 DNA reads TGTGCCAGTACCCAACAGGGGTTGACTAATGAAAAACTGTTTTTT. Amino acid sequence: CASTQQGLTNEKLFF.

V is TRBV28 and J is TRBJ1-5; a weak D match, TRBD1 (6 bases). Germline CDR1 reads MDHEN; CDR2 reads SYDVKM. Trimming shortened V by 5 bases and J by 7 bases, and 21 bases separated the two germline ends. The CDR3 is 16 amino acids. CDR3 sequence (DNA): TGTGCCAGCAGTCCCCTCAGGGGATTTACGGACCAGCCCCAGCATTTT. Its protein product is CASSPLRGFTDQPQHF.

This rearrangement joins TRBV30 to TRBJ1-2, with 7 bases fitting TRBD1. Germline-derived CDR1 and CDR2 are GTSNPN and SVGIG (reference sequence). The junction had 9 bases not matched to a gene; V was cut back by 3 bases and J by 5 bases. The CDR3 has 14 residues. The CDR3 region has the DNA TGTGCCTGGAGGCGCGGGACAGACCAATATGGCTACACCTTC. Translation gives CAWRRGTDQYGYTF.

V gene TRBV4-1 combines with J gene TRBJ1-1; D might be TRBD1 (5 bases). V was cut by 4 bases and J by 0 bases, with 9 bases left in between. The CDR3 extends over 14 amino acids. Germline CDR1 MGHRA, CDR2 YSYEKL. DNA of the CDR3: TGCGCCAGCAGCCGGGGACTGATGAACACTGAAGCTTTCTTT. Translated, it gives CASSRGLMNTEAFF.

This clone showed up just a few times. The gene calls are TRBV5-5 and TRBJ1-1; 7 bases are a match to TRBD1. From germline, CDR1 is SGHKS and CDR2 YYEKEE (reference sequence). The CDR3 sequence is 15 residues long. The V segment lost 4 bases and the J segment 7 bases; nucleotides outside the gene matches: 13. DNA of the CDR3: TGTGCCAGCAGCACAGACAGGGTGGGGAGTATTGAAGCTTTCTTT. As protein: CASSTDRVGSIEAFF. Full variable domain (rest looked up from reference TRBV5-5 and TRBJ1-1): DAGVTQSPTHLIKTRGQQVTLRCSPISGHKSVSWYQQVLGQGPQFIFQYYEKEERGRGNFPDRFSARQFPNYSSELNVNALLLGDSALYLCASSTDRVGSIEAFFGQGTRLTVV.

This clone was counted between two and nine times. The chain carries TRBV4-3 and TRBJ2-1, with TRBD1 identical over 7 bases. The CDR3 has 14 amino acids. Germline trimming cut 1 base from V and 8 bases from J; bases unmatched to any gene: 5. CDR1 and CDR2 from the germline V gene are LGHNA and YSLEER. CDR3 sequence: CASSQGNRGDEQFF. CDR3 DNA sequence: TGCGCCAGCAGCCAAGGCAACAGGGGCGATGAGCAGTTCTTC.

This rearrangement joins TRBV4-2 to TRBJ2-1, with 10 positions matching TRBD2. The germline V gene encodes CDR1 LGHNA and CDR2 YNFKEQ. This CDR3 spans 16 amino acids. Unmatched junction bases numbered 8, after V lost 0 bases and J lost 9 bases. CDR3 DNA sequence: TGTGCCAGCAGCCAAGAAGGTCTAGCGGGAGCCATTGAGCAGTTCTTC. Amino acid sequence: CASSQEGLAGAIEQFF.

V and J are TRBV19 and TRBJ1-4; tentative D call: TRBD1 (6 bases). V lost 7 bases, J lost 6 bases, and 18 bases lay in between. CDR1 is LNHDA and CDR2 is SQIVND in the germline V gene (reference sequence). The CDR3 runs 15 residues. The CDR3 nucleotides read TGTGCCAGTACTCCCGGGACACCTAGACATGAAAAACTGTTTTTT. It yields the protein CASTPGTPRHEKLFF.

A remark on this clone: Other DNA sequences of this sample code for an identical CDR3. CDR3 in DNA: TGTGCCAGTTCTAGCGGATTGCAAGAGACCCAGTACTTC. It is translated as CASSSGLQETQYF. This rearrangement joins TRBV19 to TRBJ2-5, with TRBD2 matching over 7 bases. The CDR3 is 13 amino acids. Germline CDR1 is LNHDA and CDR2 is SQIVND (reference sequence). After removal of 8 bases from V and 2 bases from J, the junction contained 5 bases not matched to a gene.

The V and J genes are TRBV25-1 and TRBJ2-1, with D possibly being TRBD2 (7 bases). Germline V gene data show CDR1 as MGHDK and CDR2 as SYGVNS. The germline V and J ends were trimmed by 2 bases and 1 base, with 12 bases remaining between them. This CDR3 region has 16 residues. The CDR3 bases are TGTGCCAGCAGTGAAGAAGGGGGAGGGTCCTACAATGAGCAGTTCTTC. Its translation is CASSEEGGGSYNEQFF.

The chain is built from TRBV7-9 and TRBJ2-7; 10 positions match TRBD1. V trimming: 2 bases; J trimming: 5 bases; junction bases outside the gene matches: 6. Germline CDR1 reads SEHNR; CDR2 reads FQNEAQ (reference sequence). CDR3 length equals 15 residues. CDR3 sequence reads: CASSLRTGGVHEQYF. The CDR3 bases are TGTGCCAGCAGCTTAAGGACAGGGGGTGTCCACGAGCAGTACTTC.

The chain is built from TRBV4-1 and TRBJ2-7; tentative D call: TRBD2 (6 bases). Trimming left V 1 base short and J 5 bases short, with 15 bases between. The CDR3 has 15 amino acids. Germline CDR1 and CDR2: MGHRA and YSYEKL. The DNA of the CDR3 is TGCGCCAGCAGCCAAGGCGACGGGAGTCGGAACGAGCAGTACTTC. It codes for CASSQGDGSRNEQYF.

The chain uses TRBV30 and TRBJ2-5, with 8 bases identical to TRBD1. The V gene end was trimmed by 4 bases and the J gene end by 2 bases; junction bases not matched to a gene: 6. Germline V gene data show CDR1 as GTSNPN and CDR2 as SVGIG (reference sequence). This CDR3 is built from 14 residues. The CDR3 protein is CAWTGQGGQETQYF. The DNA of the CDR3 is TGTGCCTGGACAGGACAGGGAGGACAAGAGACCCAGTACTTC.

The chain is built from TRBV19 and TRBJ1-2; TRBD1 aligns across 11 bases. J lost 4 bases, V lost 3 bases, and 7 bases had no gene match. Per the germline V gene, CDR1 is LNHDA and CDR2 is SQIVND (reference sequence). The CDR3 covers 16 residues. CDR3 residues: CASSIQAGQGGYGYTF. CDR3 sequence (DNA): TGTGCCAGTAGTATTCAAGCGGGACAGGGGGGCTATGGCTACACCTTC.

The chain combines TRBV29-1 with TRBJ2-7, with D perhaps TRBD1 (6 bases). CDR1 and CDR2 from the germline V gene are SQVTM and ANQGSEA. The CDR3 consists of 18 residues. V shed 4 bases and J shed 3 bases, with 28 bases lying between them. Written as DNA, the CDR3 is TGCAGCGTTGGGTTATCAGTACAGGGTCAAACCCCCAACTACGAGCAGTACTTC. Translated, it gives CSVGLSVQGQTPNYEQYF.

The DNA for the CDR3 is TGTGCCTGGAGTGGACAGCTACGTCGAGGCTACACCTTC. As protein: CAWSGQLRRGYTF. The rearrangement links TRBV30 to TRBJ1-2, with D possibly matching TRBD1 (5 bases). CDR3 length equals 13 residues. The germline V and J ends were trimmed by 1 base and 8 bases, with 14 bases remaining between them. Germline-derived CDR1 and CDR2 are GTSNPN and SVGIG (reference sequence). The full variable domain, in which reference TRBV30 and TRBJ1-2 provide the parts outside the CDR3, is SQTIHQWPATLVQPVGSPLSLECTVEGTSNPNLYWYRQAAGRGLQLLFYSVGIGQISSEVPQNLSASRPQDRQFILSSKKLLLSDSGFYLCAWSGQLRRGYTFGSGTRLTVV.

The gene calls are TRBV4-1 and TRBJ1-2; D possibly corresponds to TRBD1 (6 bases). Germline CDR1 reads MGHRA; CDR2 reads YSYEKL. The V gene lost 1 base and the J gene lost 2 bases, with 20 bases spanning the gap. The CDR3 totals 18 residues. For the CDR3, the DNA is TGCGCCAGCAGCCAAGTCTACTTGGTGGCAGGGGAGAACTATGGCTACACCTTC. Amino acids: CASSQVYLVAGENYGYTF.

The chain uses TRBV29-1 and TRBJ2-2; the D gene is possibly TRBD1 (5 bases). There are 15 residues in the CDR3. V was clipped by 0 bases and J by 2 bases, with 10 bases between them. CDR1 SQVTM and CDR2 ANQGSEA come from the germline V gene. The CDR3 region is CSVEDGASNTGELFF. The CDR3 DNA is TGCAGCGTTGAAGATGGGGCCAGTAACACCGGGGAGCTGTTTTTT.

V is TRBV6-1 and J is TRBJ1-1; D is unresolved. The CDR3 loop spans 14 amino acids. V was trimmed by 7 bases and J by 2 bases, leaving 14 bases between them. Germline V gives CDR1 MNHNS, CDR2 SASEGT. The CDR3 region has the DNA TGTGCCAGCACACTGGATAACAGCAACACTGAAGCTTTCTTT. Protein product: CASTLDNSNTEAFF.